This T cell receptor (beta chain) was captured in a study of radiation and T cells in renal cell carcinoma (dated by TCRdb to 2019 to 2021). In terms of the full investigation: TCR beta sequencing covered around 50 samples in total, comprising around 26 tumors and roughly 27 peripheral blood samples. The last blood draw occurred 4 weeks after radiation, at the same time as nephrectomy. Across all 50 or so samples, 4,016,671 unique CDR3 nucleotide sequences, encoding approximately 2.5 million unique CDR3 amino acid sequences, were identified.

The meaning of the sample's time point label: blood 4 weeks post-SBRT, at nephrectomy. According to the study, the label for this sample's treatment or condition signals: 15 Gy SBRT to primary tumor, nephrectomy 4 weeks later. The samples were obtained from a clinical trial, where primary renal cell carcinomas were treated with 15 Gy stereotactic body radiation therapy and then removed by nephrectomy 4 weeks afterward. To follow tumor-enriched clonotypes, serial peripheral blood was collected from radiation-treated patients at baseline and at 2 weeks and 4 weeks after SBRT. Renal cell carcinoma with clear cell pathology was present in all patients. Genomic DNA for TCR sequencing was prepared using the QIAamp DNA Blood Mini Kit (Qiagen). Only samples passing all quality control checks were included in the analyses. V is pruned by 4 bases and J by 6 bases, leaving 7 bases of the junction without a gene match. Measured from the cysteine to the phenylalanine, the CDR3 is 15 residues long. The DNA shown is the 45-base CDR3, in frame from base 1.

TCR beta libraries were generated from genomic DNA with the immunoSEQ kit, following the manufacturer's recommendations. Library preparation used a first multiplex PCR with proprietary primers, then a second PCR adding unique barcodes, with bead cleanups after each round. A kit-provided positive control reaction and a negative control reaction were included in every sample batch. The final libraries were assessed on an Agilent 4200 TapeStation D1000 ScreenTape, pooled by volume, and quantified by qPCR. Sequencing was performed on an Illumina NextSeq500 with a MidOutput 150-cycle cartridge, and 156 Read1 and 15 Index1 cycles were run with kit custom primers. The pooled library was loaded at 0.75 to 1 pM, and about 21% PhiX control was spiked in. The original pipeline was this. The vendor-processed data were analyzed in R, and a clonotype was defined as all T cells that share the same CDR3 nucleotide sequence. For clone abundance analyses, frequencies were normalized to the 10,000 most abundant clones in each sample. Public T cell clones, averaging fewer than five per sample, were removed before analysis. A difference in abundance of at least 32-fold between compartments was used to define tumor-enriched and baseline blood-enriched clonotypes. A beta-binomial differential abundance model was used to identify clonotypes that were expanded or contracted between blood time points. Tumor-blood repertoire similarity was measured with the Baroni-Urbani and Buser coefficient, and group comparisons used two-tailed Wilcoxon tests in R. Imported from immuneACCESS, the table was reduced by TCRdb to in-frame sequences with V and J called. These copies leave out some clones; in studies compared against another copy, an unresolved V gene accounts for under half, and the cause of the remainder is not known. V, J and clone size derive from that table, while D and trimming were established from the DNA sequence. This sample comprises around 64,000 clones, 60% to 85% of them detected only once. 6.5% to 7.5% of the sample is in the top ten clones.

Findings and caveats that apply to the study as a whole: With a single-armed trial design, the study had no way to address how radiation dose or scheduling affects the TCR repertoire. In blood, the top tumor clonotypes increased between baseline and 2 weeks post-radiation and then shrank by 4 weeks, which suggests that tumor-resident clones expanded only transiently. Because no pretreatment tumor biopsies were available, whether clonotypes were present in the tumor at baseline could not be determined. Changes in the blood repertoire were not tracked past 4 weeks after treatment.

Points on this clone: Its antigen has not been determined. No quality values exist for individual bases; no much larger clone is one base distant.

Specimen: blood, collected from a patient whose treatment included radiotherapy and nephrectomy. The receptor was isolated from a man in his 60s with renal cell carcinoma. This receptor chain uses TRBV5-3 and TRBJ1-5; the central 10 bases match TRBD1. TRBV5-3 is classed as an ORF, of uncertain function. The CDR3 protein: CARSIGTGAGQPQHF. The DNA sequence follows: TGTGCCAGAAGCATCGGGACAGGGGCAGGTCAGCCCCAGCATTTT.